These 10 T cell receptor beta chains were sequenced from one sample in a study of beta chain features in type 1 diabetes. The whole isolated RNA underwent reverse transcription, so sequencing captured expressed TCRB transcripts. Profiling relied on immunoSEQ multiplex PCR, and the TCRdb table lists in-frame clones only, not all of them. Of about 270,000 clones listed, around 14% were seen once; the top ten hold around 0.03%. The material sequenced was naive CD4+ T cells from blood. The receptors derive from a woman in her thirties or forties in good health.

This clone has more than one count but fewer than ten. V gene TRBV9 combines with J gene TRBJ1-2; possible D gene TRBD1, 5 bases. Per germline, CDR1 SGDLS and CDR2 YYNGEE. V gave up 0 bases and J gave up 0 bases, with 9 bases separating them. The CDR3 totals 15 residues. The CDR3 DNA sequence: TGTGCCAGCAGCGTAGGGCCAGGGACTAACTATGGCTACACCTTC. Translating it yields CASSVGPGTNYGYTF.

This chain joins TRBV5-1 and TRBJ2-1; D perhaps matches TRBD1 (6 bases). The CDR3 has 16 amino acids. Germline CDR1 and CDR2: SGHRS and YFSETQ. The V and J ends lost 2 bases and 8 bases respectively, with 20 bases between them. This chain's CDR3 is CASSFSGATIRDEQFF. CDR3 in DNA: TGCGCCAGCAGCTTTTCAGGGGCCACAATTCGGGATGAGCAGTTCTTC.

The gene calls are TRBV5-1 and TRBJ2-1; 7 bases map to TRBD2. V gave up 0 bases and J gave up 2 bases; unmatched junction bases: 14. Germline CDR1 SGHRS, CDR2 YFSETQ. The CDR3 is 19 residues long. The CDR3 DNA reads TGCGCCAGCAGCTTGGCCGGGTTTCAGTGGGAGGGGACCTACAATGAGCAGTTCTTC. Residues: CASSLAGFQWEGTYNEQFF.

The V call is TRBV25-1, the J call TRBJ2-5; maybe TRBD2 (6 bases). The J call is uncertain, as TRBJ2-7 better fits the DNA end. The germline gives CDR1 MGHDK, CDR2 SYGVNS. The CDR3 sequence is 15 residues long. CDR3 protein: CASSQGGGLTYEQYF. The CDR3 DNA reads as TGTGCCAGCAGTCAGGGAGGAGGCCTGACCTACGAGCAGTACTTC.

V gene TRBV19 combines with J gene TRBJ2-7; D perhaps matches TRBD2 (6 bases). With 0 bases removed from V and 4 bases from J, the gap between germline ends came to 10 bases. CDR3 length equals 14 residues. Germline CDR1 is LNHDA and CDR2 is SQIVND (reference sequence). Here the CDR3 DNA reads TGTGCCAGTAGTATAGATGGGGCGGGGTACGAGCAGTACTTC. Its translation is CASSIDGAGYEQYF.

V usage is TRBV4-3 and J usage is TRBJ1-6, with D possibly matching TRBD1 (5 bases). CDR3 length: 15 amino acids. Germline CDR1 and CDR2: LGHNA and YSLEER. V was clipped by 1 base and J by 13 bases, with 17 bases between them. CDR3 region: CASSQVRDSFLPLHF. CDR3 DNA sequence: TGCGCCAGCAGCCAAGTCAGGGACTCCTTCCTCCCCCTCCACTTT.

V gene TRBV20-1 combines with J gene TRBJ1-2; possibly TRBD1 for D (6 bases). Trimming took off 3 bases at V and 8 bases at J, with 10 bases between the two ends. In germline, CDR1 is DFQATT, CDR2 SNEGSKA (reference sequence). CDR3 size: 11 residues. The CDR3 DNA is TGCAGTGCTAGCACAGGGTTGGGCTACACCTTC. Translated: CSASTGLGYTF.

In its sample, this clone was seen a few times. The chain combines TRBV19 with TRBJ2-1; unclear D gene. V dropped 9 bases and J dropped 6 bases, with 9 bases sitting between them. From germline, CDR1 is LNHDA and CDR2 SQIVND (reference sequence). This CDR3 contains 11 residues. This CDR3 is CASEARNEQFF. The CDR3 DNA reads as TGTGCCAGCGAAGCCCGCAATGAGCAGTTCTTC.

This chain joins TRBV11-2 and TRBJ2-5; 13 positions agree with TRBD2. The CDR3 runs to 16 residues. Per germline, CDR1 SGHAT and CDR2 FQNNGV. The V gene end was trimmed by 4 bases and the J gene end by 2 bases; junction bases not matched to a gene: 4. The CDR3 bases are TGTGCCAGCAGCTCGGGACTAGCGGGGAGGCAAGAGACCCAGTACTTC. Amino acid sequence: CASSSGLAGRQETQYF.

The chain links TRBV9 to TRBJ2-5, with TRBD2 matching over 9 bases. The germline V gene encodes CDR1 SGDLS and CDR2 YYNGEE. V was pared by 4 bases and J by 1 base, with 11 bases of the junction left unmatched. The CDR3 length is 17 residues. The CDR3 DNA reads TGTGCCAGCAGCCCTTTTAGCGGGGGCCCTGTCCAAGAGACCCAGTACTTC. This gives the protein CASSPFSGGPVQETQYF.